This TCR beta chain was captured in a study of blood T cell repertoires in COVID-19. Study at large: Samples representing acute and convalescent COVID-19 were sourced from the United States, Italy and Spain. Nucleic acid was either cDNA or gDNA, and it came from T cells, B-cell-depleted T cells, or PBMCs.

There are 9 residues in the CDR3. V dropped 4 bases and J dropped 7 bases, with 5 bases sitting between them. Germline V lookup: CDR1 SQVTM, CDR2 ANQGSEA. As handled by the study authors: Amplified reference gene primers provided the basis for estimating nucleated cell counts. Only in-frame clones appear in the TCRdb table, and some are missing; sequencing was by immunoSEQ multiplex PCR. The V and J calls and clone size were taken over from that table, and D and trimming were inferred from the DNA. The data show about 35,000 clones, with roughly four fifths seen just once and approximately 40% held by the top ten.

The V and J genes are TRBV29-1 and TRBJ2-7; D call uncertain. The clonotype was recovered from a man older than 75 with active or convalescent COVID-19. The source material was peripheral blood. CDR3 loop: CSVASEQYF. CDR3 DNA sequence: TGCAGCGTTGCCAGTGAGCAGTACTTC.